A single sample gave rise to the 26 T cell receptor beta chains below, sequenced in a study of a mutant IDH1 vaccine in newly diagnosed glioma. These receptors have no identified antigens. Time point of the sample: week 47, end of study. The study gave 300 ug of mutant IDH1 20-mer peptide per vaccine dose, with topical imiquimod. Profiled with immunoSEQ multiplex PCR; TCRdb holds only in-frame clones, not every one. The table shows approximately 31,000 clones, with 80% to 85% occurring only once. This specimen consisted of PBMCs, obtained from a glioma patient whose treatment included an IDH1 peptide vaccine. All receptors come from a man aged 30 to 39 with glioma.

The chain employs TRBV6-5 and TRBJ1-1; TRBD1 aligns across 9 bases. The germline CDR1 and CDR2 sequences are MNHEY and SVGAGI. The CDR3 is 16 amino acids. V lost 4 bases, J lost 0 bases, and 6 bases stayed unmatched. The CDR3 DNA sequence: TGTGCCAGCAGTTCTCCCGGGACAGGGTTGAACACTGAAGCTTTCTTT. Protein product: CASSSPGTGLNTEAFF.

The chain couples TRBV30 to TRBJ1-5; unclear D gene. V was clipped by 0 bases and J by 1 base, with 10 bases between them. Germline V gene data show CDR1 as GTSNPN and CDR2 as SVGIG (reference sequence). CDR3 length: 15 residues. The CDR3 sequence: CAWSVPGLSNQPQHF. CDR3 sequence (DNA): TGTGCCTGGAGTGTACCGGGGTTAAGCAATCAGCCCCAGCATTTT.

The CDR3 protein is CASSQPGTYSNQPQHF. CDR3 nucleotide sequence: TGCGCCAGCAGCCAACCCGGGACATATAGCAATCAGCCCCAGCATTTT. This rearrangement joins TRBV4-1 to TRBJ1-5; perhaps TRBD1 as D (6 bases). This CDR3 comprises 16 residues. Germline values: CDR1 MGHRA, CDR2 YSYEKL. The V gene lost 2 bases and the J gene lost 0 bases, with 11 bases spanning the gap.

The chain carries TRBV7-9 and TRBJ2-3, with D unresolved. Germline CDR1 and CDR2: SEHNR and FQNEAQ (reference sequence). The V end lost 7 bases, the J end lost 2 bases, and 13 bases lay between the germline ends. The CDR3 runs to 14 residues. CDR3 sequence: CASTPLRNTDTQYF. The CDR3 coding sequence is TGTGCCAGCACCCCCCTCCGGAACACAGATACGCAGTATTTT. The full variable domain, completed using reference TRBV7-9 and TRBJ2-3, is DTGVSQNPRHKITKRGQNVTFRCDPISEHNRLYWYRQTLGQGPEFLTYFQNEAQLEKSRLLSDRFSAERPKGSFSTLEIQRTEQGDSAMYLCASTPLRNTDTQYFGPGTRLTVL.

The J gene is TRBJ1-3, the V gene TRBV5-1, with unresolved D. The CDR3 is made up of 13 amino acids. V was clipped by 9 bases and J by 3 bases, with 13 bases between them. CDR1 and CDR2 (germline): SGHRS, YFSETQ. The CDR3 DNA reads TGCGCCACCTCCAGTGGAAATGGAAACACCATATATTTT. This encodes CATSSGNGNTIYF.

The chain couples TRBV30 to TRBJ1-4; possible D gene TRBD1, 5 bases. The CDR3 is 12 amino acids. Trimming pared 4 bases from V and 8 bases from J, leaving 11 bases between. The germline V gene encodes CDR1 GTSNPN and CDR2 SVGIG (reference sequence). Here the CDR3 reads CAWISEGEKLFF. The CDR3 nucleotides are TGTGCCTGGATCTCAGAGGGGGAAAAACTGTTTTTT.

The V gene is TRBV7-8, the J gene TRBJ2-1; no definite D call. The V gene's germline CDR1 is SGHVS and CDR2 FQNEAQ. This CDR3 spans 15 amino acids. With 1 base removed from V and 8 bases from J, the gap between germline ends came to 15 bases. The CDR3 bases are TGTGCCAGCAGCTTAGGACACACCTTTGGCCATGAGCAGTTCTTC. Its translation is CASSLGHTFGHEQFF.

The chain combines TRBV30 with TRBJ1-2, with D hard to call. V lost 1 base, J lost 7 bases, and 13 bases lay in between. The CDR3 consists of 13 residues. Germline V CDR1 and CDR2: GTSNPN, SVGIG (reference sequence). The CDR3 sequence is CAWSGPRLGGYTF. In DNA, the CDR3 is TGTGCCTGGAGTGGTCCGAGACTCGGTGGCTACACCTTC.

In DNA, the CDR3 is TGTGCCAGCAGTGAAATCTCCGTCGGAAATGAGCAGTTCTTC. Its protein product is CASSEISVGNEQFF. The chain has TRBV6-1 and TRBJ2-1, with D hard to call. Germline lookup yields CDR1 MNHNS and CDR2 SASEGT. V was cut by 2 bases and J by 7 bases, with 12 bases left in between. The CDR3 has 14 amino acids.

The chain couples TRBV6-5 to TRBJ1-2, with D tentatively TRBD1 (5 bases). Germline V gene lookup returns CDR1 MNHEY and CDR2 SVGAGI. Trimming cost V 3 bases and J 7 bases, with 21 bases left between them. CDR3 length: 16 residues. In nucleotides, the CDR3 is TGTGCCAGCAGTTATGGCCCGGGACTCCAAAGGAGTGGCTACACCTTC. Its translation: CASSYGPGLQRSGYTF.

This chain links TRBV7-2 with TRBJ1-2; perhaps TRBD1 as D (6 bases). Looked up from germline, CDR1 is SGHTA and CDR2 is FQGNSA. The ends were cut back, 3 bases at V and 2 bases at J, with 13 bases in the middle. The CDR3 is made up of 15 amino acids. The CDR3 is CASSFSDRANYGYTF. In nucleotides, the CDR3 is TGTGCCAGCAGCTTCTCGGACAGAGCCAACTATGGCTACACCTTC.

The chain couples TRBV5-5 to TRBJ1-6; the D gene is possibly TRBD1 (6 bases). CDR1 is SGHKS, CDR2 YYEKEE, per germline (reference sequence). This CDR3 is built from 16 residues. Trimming removed 2 bases from V and 10 bases from J, with 19 bases in between. The DNA of the CDR3 is TGTGCCAGCAGCTTTTCTTACCCCCAAACAGGGTCACCCCTCCACTTT. Its protein is CASSFSYPQTGSPLHF.

J is TRBJ2-3 and V is TRBV4-3; D gene ambiguous. V gave up 3 bases and J gave up 8 bases, with 18 bases separating them. CDR1 is LGHNA, CDR2 YSLEER, per germline. This CDR3 has 15 residues. CDR3 in DNA: TGCGCCAGCAGCCAGATCCAGTCCGGATTGGGTACGCAGTATTTT. This codes for CASSQIQSGLGTQYF.

The chain couples TRBV25-1 to TRBJ1-4, with a possible D match to TRBD1 (5 bases). This CDR3 spans 13 amino acids. V was pared by 7 bases and J by 4 bases, with 10 bases between. The germline V gene encodes CDR1 MGHDK and CDR2 SYGVNS. Here the CDR3 DNA reads TGTGCCAGCATAGGGGTGGGTAATGAAAAACTGTTTTTT. This gives the protein CASIGVGNEKLFF.

The rearrangement links TRBV9 to TRBJ2-1, with 13 bases lining up with TRBD2. The CDR3 loop spans 15 amino acids. Trimming took 3 bases from V and 10 from J; bases not matched to a gene: 7. Germline V gene data show CDR1 as SGDLS and CDR2 as YYNGEE. The CDR3 protein is CASSERTSGRIEQFF. CDR3 in DNA: TGTGCCAGCAGCGAACGGACTAGCGGGAGAATCGAGCAGTTCTTC.

The genes are TRBV4-1 and TRBJ2-2; either TRBD1 or TRBD2 may fit D (7 bases each). The CDR3 is 17 residues long. Germline V CDR1 and CDR2: MGHRA, YSYEKL. V was clipped by 6 bases and J by 0 bases, with 17 bases between them. The CDR3 DNA follows: TGCGCCAGCAGTTTCAGGGGGGGTCCCACGAACACCGGGGAGCTGTTTTTT. As protein: CASSFRGGPTNTGELFF.

The chain is built from TRBV5-1 and TRBJ2-7; D ambiguous. The CDR3 is made up of 12 amino acids. Trimming took 0 bases from V and 5 from J, leaving 6 bases between them. The germline gives CDR1 SGHRS, CDR2 YFSETQ. This chain's CDR3 is CASSLGDDEQYF. The DNA of the CDR3 is TGCGCCAGCAGCTTGGGGGATGACGAGCAGTACTTC.

V usage is TRBV11-3 and J usage is TRBJ2-2; D remains ambiguous. Germline CDR1 reads SGHNT; CDR2 reads YENEEA. Trimming stripped 5 bases from V and 4 bases from J, with 11 bases between. The CDR3 consists of 14 residues. The CDR3 DNA follows: TGTGCCAGCAGCCCGAGTTTGGTCACCGGGGAGCTGTTTTTT. This translates into CASSPSLVTGELFF.

The V and J genes are TRBV2 and TRBJ2-2; D unclear. This CDR3 has 16 residues. The V and J ends lost 5 bases and 6 bases respectively, with 19 bases between them. Germline assignment: CDR1 SNHLY and CDR2 FYNNEI. DNA of the CDR3: TGTGCCAGCAGTCTGCGGCCCATAGCCACCCCCGGGGAGCTGTTTTTT. This codes for CASSLRPIATPGELFF.

V is TRBV4-2 and J is TRBJ1-2, with a tentative D call TRBD1 (5 bases). This CDR3 has 17 amino acids. Looked up from germline, CDR1 is LGHNA and CDR2 is YNFKEQ. The V gene lost 4 bases and the J gene lost 4 bases, with 22 bases spanning the gap. Here the CDR3 DNA reads TGTGCCAGCAGCCGGTGGACGAGAGGGCAGGGAGTCTATGGCTACACCTTC. This codes for CASSRWTRGQGVYGYTF.

The chain has TRBV13 and TRBJ2-2, with a tentative D call TRBD1 (5 bases). V shed 2 bases and J shed 2 bases, with 9 bases lying between them. CDR1 is PRHDT, CDR2 FYEKMQ, per germline (reference sequence). CDR3 length equals 15 residues. For the CDR3, the DNA is TGTGCCAGCAGCTTAAGGGGCTATAACACCGGGGAGCTGTTTTTT. Its protein is CASSLRGYNTGELFF.

V usage is TRBV28 and J usage is TRBJ1-5, with D unclear. Trimming removed 9 bases from V and 2 bases from J, with 8 bases in between. Germline CDR1 MDHEN, CDR2 SYDVKM. The CDR3 runs to 12 residues. DNA of the CDR3: TGTGCCAGTACGGGAGGCAATCAGCCCCAGCATTTT. Translating gives CASTGGNQPQHF. The full variable domain, in which reference TRBV28 and TRBJ1-5 provide the parts outside the CDR3, is DVKVTQSSRYLVKRTGEKVFLECVQDMDHENMFWYRQDPGLGLRLIYFSYDVKMKEKGDIPEGYSVSREKKERFSLILESASTNQTSMYLCASTGGNQPQHFGDGTRLSIL.

The chain uses TRBV11-1 and TRBJ2-7; perhaps TRBD2 as D (6 bases). V lost 3 bases and J lost 2, with 14 bases in between. The CDR3 is made up of 15 amino acids. Germline CDR1 SGHAT, CDR2 FQDESV (reference sequence). Here the CDR3 DNA reads TGTGCCAGCAGCTTTGCCGGGAGTTTCACCTACGAGCAGTACTTC. The encoded protein is CASSFAGSFTYEQYF.

This chain links TRBV6-1 with TRBJ2-7, with D tentatively TRBD1 or TRBD2 (5 bases each). Germline CDR1 reads MNHNS; CDR2 reads SASEGT. The CDR3 extends over 16 amino acids. Between the trimmed V and J ends, which lost 3 bases and 0 bases, there was a span of 15 bases. The CDR3 DNA reads TGTGCCAGCAGTGAGGGGGACGTAAAAAGCTCCTACGAGCAGTACTTC. Translating it yields CASSEGDVKSSYEQYF.

The gene calls are TRBV7-9 and TRBJ1-5; possible D gene TRBD1, 6 bases. V lost 2 bases and J lost 4, with 15 bases in between. From germline, CDR1 is SEHNR and CDR2 FQNEAQ (reference sequence). The CDR3 covers 16 residues. The CDR3 here is CASSLLLGTPNQPQHF. Written as DNA, the CDR3 is TGTGCCAGCAGCTTACTTCTGGGGACACCTAATCAGCCCCAGCATTTT.

The gene calls are TRBV2 and TRBJ1-2; D is unresolved. Trimming stripped 6 bases from V and 7 bases from J, with 15 bases between. The CDR3 totals 13 residues. Germline assignment: CDR1 SNHLY and CDR2 FYNNEI. The CDR3 region is CASRQTTSGGYTF. The CDR3 DNA sequence: TGTGCCAGCAGACAGACGACCTCAGGTGGCTACACCTTC.